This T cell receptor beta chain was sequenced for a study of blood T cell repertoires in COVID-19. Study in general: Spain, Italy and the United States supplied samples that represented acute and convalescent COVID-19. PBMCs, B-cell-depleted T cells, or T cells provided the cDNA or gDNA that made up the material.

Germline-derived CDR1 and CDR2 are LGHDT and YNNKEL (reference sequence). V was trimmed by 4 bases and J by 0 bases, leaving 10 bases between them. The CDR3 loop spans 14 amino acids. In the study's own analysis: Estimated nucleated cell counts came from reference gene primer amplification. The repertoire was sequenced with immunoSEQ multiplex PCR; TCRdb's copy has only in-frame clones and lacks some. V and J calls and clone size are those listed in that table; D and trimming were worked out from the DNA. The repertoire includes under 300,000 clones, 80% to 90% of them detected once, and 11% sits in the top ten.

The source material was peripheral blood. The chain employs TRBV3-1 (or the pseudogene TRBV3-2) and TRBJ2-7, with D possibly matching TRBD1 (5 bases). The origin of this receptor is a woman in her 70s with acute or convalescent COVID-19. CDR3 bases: TGTGCCAGCAGCCGTCAGGGTCCCTCCTACGAGCAGTACTTC. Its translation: CASSRQGPSYEQYF.